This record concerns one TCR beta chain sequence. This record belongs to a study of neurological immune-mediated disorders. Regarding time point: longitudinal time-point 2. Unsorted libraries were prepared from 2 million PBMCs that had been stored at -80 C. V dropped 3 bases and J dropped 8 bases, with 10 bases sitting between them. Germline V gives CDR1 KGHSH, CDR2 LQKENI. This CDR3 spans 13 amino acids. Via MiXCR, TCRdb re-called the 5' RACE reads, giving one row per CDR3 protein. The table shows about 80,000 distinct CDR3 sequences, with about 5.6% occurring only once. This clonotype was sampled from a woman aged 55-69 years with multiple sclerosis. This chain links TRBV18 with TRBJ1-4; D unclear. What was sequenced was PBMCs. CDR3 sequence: CASSPQHGEKLFF. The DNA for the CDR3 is TGTGCCAGCTCACCCCAACATGGGGAAAAACTGTTTTTT.